Each of the 16 T cell receptor beta chains below was sequenced from the same sample in a study of vaccination effects on CD4 cells after COVID-19. The antigens these receptors bind are not known. Upon completion of about ten days in culture, CD4+ T cells were isolated. Either the mRNA-1273 or the BNT162b2 vaccine was given to participants as two doses. The protocol was immunoSEQ multiplex PCR, while the TCRdb copy is restricted to in-frame clones and leaves out a portion. This table has tens of thousands of clones, roughly four fifths appearing once. Sequencing used CD4+ T cells from PBMCs cultured without peptide, obtained after COVID-19 vaccination. All receptors come from a human donor who received a COVID-19 vaccine.

V gene TRBV6-5 combines with J gene TRBJ1-1; D unresolved. The CDR3 has 13 amino acids. The V end was cut by 7 bases, the J end by 0 bases, with 9 bases between. The germline CDR1 and CDR2 sequences are MNHEY and SVGAGI. As DNA, the CDR3 is TGTGCCAGCAAGGTCACTTTGAACACTGAAGCTTTCTTT. Protein sequence: CASKVTLNTEAFF.

The V and J genes are TRBV20-1 and TRBJ2-7; the D is unclear. The CDR3 totals 11 residues. V gave up 3 bases and J gave up 7 bases, with 10 bases separating them. Germline lookup yields CDR1 DFQATT and CDR2 SNEGSKA (reference sequence). CDR3 in DNA: TGCAGTGCTAGCAGAACTTCGGAGCAGTACGTC. Amino acids: CSASRTSEQYV.

The chain recombines TRBV6-2 or TRBV6-3 with TRBJ2-2, with 9 bases lining up with TRBD2. The CDR3 length is 15 residues. Unmatched junction bases numbered 3, after V lost 6 bases and J lost 1 base. Germline CDR1 MNHEY, CDR2 SVGEGT. Here the CDR3 reads CASSRLAENTGELFF. The CDR3, as DNA: TGTGCCAGCAGCCGACTAGCGGAGAACACCGGGGAGCTGTTTTTT.

The chain couples TRBV4-2 to TRBJ2-4, with TRBD2 matching over 9 bases. CDR1 is LGHNA and CDR2 is YNFKEQ in the germline V gene. Trimming removed 5 bases from V and 0 bases from J; junction bases left unmatched: 11. The length of the CDR3 is 18 residues. CDR3 loop: CASSNRAGGDVAKNIQYF. The CDR3 region has the DNA TGTGCCAGCAGCAACCGAGCGGGGGGTGACGTAGCCAAAAACATTCAGTACTTC.

This clone showed up just once. The chain couples TRBV5-8 to TRBJ2-1, with 7 bases lining up with TRBD2. Germline loops: CDR1 SGHTS, CDR2 YDEGEE. The length of the CDR3 is 20 residues. J was trimmed by 4 bases and V by 7 bases; bases with no gene match: 26. CDR3 sequence reads: CASPLGLAAGDLHNYNEQFF. The DNA for the CDR3 is TGTGCCAGCCCCCTAGGTTTGGCGGCGGGGGACCTACACAATTACAATGAGCAGTTCTTC.

The rearrangement joins TRBV29-1 to TRBJ1-2, with D hard to call. This CDR3 contains 12 residues. Germline CDR1 SQVTM, CDR2 ANQGSEA. The V gene lost 4 bases and the J gene lost 4 bases, with 10 bases spanning the gap. CDR3 sequence (DNA): TGCAGCGTTGTGAGGAGACCCTATGGCTACACCTTC. It encodes CSVVRRPYGYTF.

The chain uses TRBV19 and TRBJ1-4, with 9 bases identical to TRBD1. The germline CDR1 and CDR2 sequences are LNHDA and SQIVND (reference sequence). The CDR3 has 15 amino acids. V lost 4 bases and J lost 6; bases outside the gene matches: 6. The CDR3 is CASSRSGQGDEKLFF. The DNA for the CDR3 is TGTGCCAGTAGTAGGTCGGGACAGGGAGATGAAAAACTGTTTTTT.

This clone was seen more than once but under ten times. The chain joins TRBV28 to TRBJ1-5; D might be TRBD1 (5 bases). Per the germline V gene, CDR1 is MDHEN and CDR2 is SYDVKM. CDR3 length: 15 residues. Trimming took off 3 bases at V and 0 bases at J, with 9 bases between the two ends. The CDR3 nucleotides are TGTGCCAGCAGTTTGGGGACTTATAGCAATCAGCCCCAGCATTTT. Translating it yields CASSLGTYSNQPQHF.

V usage is TRBV5-1 and J usage is TRBJ2-5, with D possibly TRBD2 on 5 matching bases. The V and J ends lost 3 bases and 5 bases respectively, with 11 bases between them. The length of the CDR3 is 13 residues. Germline assignment: CDR1 SGHRS and CDR2 YFSETQ. DNA for the CDR3: TGCGCCAGCAGCTCACTAGAGCGGGAGACCCAGTACTTC. This gives the protein CASSSLERETQYF.

The rearrangement uses TRBV11-2 and TRBJ1-1; D is unclear. The CDR3 runs 17 residues. The V end lost 0 bases, the J end lost 2 bases, and 16 bases lay between the germline ends. The germline gives CDR1 SGHAT, CDR2 FQNNGV. CDR3: CASSLDLRVGSNTEAFF. DNA of the CDR3: TGTGCCAGCAGCTTAGATCTACGGGTCGGGTCAAACACTGAAGCTTTCTTT.

V usage is TRBV27 and J usage is TRBJ2-2, with D maybe TRBD2 (6 bases). The CDR3 is 15 residues long. Germline loops: CDR1 MNHEY, CDR2 SMNVEV (reference sequence). V was shortened by 3 bases and J by 4 bases, with 12 bases between the two germline ends. The CDR3 DNA is TGTGCCAGCAGTTTCTTCGGGGGAGCCACCGGGGAGCTGTTTTTT. The encoded protein is CASSFFGGATGELFF.

This sequence joins TRBV5-4 and TRBJ2-5; 14 bases fit TRBD2. This CDR3 comprises 16 residues. CDR1 and CDR2 from the germline V gene are SGHNT and YYREEE (reference sequence). V shed 4 bases, J shed 2 bases, and the junction held 4 bases outside the gene matches. The CDR3 bases are TGTGCCAGCAGCCCCGGACTAGCGGGGGGACAAGAGACCCAGTACTTC. It is translated as CASSPGLAGGQETQYF.

The CDR3 protein is CASSLRGAQDTQYF. In DNA form, the CDR3 reads TGTGCCAGCAGCTTACGGGGGGCTCAAGATACGCAGTATTTT. The J gene is TRBJ2-3, the V gene TRBV7-9, with D perhaps TRBD2 (7 bases). V was cut by 2 bases and J by 5 bases, with 11 bases left in between. Germline V gene lookup returns CDR1 SEHNR and CDR2 FQNEAQ (reference sequence). This CDR3 spans 14 amino acids.

The chain joins TRBV19 to TRBJ1-5; 7 nucleotides match TRBD1. With V trimmed by 7 bases and J by 5 bases, 11 bases remained unmatched. The germline CDR1 and CDR2 sequences are LNHDA and SQIVND (reference sequence). This CDR3 comprises 15 residues. The DNA for the CDR3 is TGTGCCAGTACCACGCTACAGGGGAAAGATCAGCCCCAGCATTTT. Protein: CASTTLQGKDQPQHF.

The chain recombines TRBV7-2 with TRBJ2-1; 8 bases line up with TRBD2. The V and J ends lost 7 bases and 4 bases, in that order; junction bases with no gene match: 9. CDR1 and CDR2 (germline): SGHTA, FQGNSA. This CDR3 contains 15 residues. As DNA, the CDR3 is TGTGCCAGCAACTCCGGGGCTAGCGGGTACAATGAGCAGTTCTTC. It codes for CASNSGASGYNEQFF.

The rearrangement links TRBV3-1 (or the pseudogene TRBV3-2) to TRBJ2-6; 8 nucleotides line up with TRBD1. The CDR3 has 18 amino acids. The trim removed 4 bases at V and 0 bases at J, leaving 8 bases unmatched. Germline V gene data show CDR1 as LGHDT and CDR2 as YNNKEL (reference sequence). DNA of the CDR3: TGTGCCAGCAGCCTGGCGGGACAGGTAGGCTCTGGGGCCAACGTCCTGACTTTC. Translating gives CASSLAGQVGSGANVLTF.